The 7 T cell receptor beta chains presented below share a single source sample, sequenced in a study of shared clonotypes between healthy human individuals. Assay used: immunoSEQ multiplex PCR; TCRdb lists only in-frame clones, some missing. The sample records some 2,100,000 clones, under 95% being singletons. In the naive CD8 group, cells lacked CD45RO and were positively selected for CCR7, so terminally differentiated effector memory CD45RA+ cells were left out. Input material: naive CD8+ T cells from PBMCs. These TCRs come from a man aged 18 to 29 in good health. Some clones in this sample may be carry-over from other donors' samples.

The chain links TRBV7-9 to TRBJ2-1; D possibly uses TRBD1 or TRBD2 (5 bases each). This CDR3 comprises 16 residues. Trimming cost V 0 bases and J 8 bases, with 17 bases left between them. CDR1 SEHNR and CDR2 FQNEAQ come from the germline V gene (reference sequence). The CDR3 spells CASSLAPTGGTYEQFF. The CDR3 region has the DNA TGTGCCAGCAGCTTAGCTCCAACAGGTGGGACCTATGAGCAGTTCTTC. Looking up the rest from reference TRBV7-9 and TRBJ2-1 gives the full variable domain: DTGVSQNPRHKITKRGQNVTFRCDPISEHNRLYWYRQTLGQGPEFLTYFQNEAQLEKSRLLSDRFSAERPKGSFSTLEIQRTEQGDSAMYLCASSLAPTGGTYEQFFGPGTRLTVL.

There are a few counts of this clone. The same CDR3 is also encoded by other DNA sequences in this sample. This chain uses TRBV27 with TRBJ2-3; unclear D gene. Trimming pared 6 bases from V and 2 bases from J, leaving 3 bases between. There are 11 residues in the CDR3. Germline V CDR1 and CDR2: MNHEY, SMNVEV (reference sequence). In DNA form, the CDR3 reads TGTGCCAGCAGGAACACAGATACGCAGTATTTT. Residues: CASRNTDTQYF.

CDR3 in amino acids: CASSSTGGGEKLFF. The CDR3 DNA sequence: TGTGCCAGCAGTTCTACAGGGGGCGGTGAAAAACTGTTTTTT. The gene calls are TRBV6-5 and TRBJ1-4; 9 bases match TRBD1. V shed 4 bases and J 7 bases; nucleotides not matched to a gene: 4. The CDR3 contains 14 residues. CDR1 is MNHEY, CDR2 SVGAGI, per germline.

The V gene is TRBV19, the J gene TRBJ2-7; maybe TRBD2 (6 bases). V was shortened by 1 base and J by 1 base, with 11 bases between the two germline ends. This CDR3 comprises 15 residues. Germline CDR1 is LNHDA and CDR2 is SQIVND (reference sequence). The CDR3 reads CASSIAAGPSYEQYF. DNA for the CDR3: TGTGCCAGTAGTATAGCAGCGGGTCCTTCCTACGAGCAGTACTTC.

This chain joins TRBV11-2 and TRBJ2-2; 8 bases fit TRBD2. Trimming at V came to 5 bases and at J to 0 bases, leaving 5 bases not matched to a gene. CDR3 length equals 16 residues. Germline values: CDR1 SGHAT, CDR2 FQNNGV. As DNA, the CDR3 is TGTGCCAGCAGCCCGGGACTAGATCCGAACACCGGGGAGCTGTTTTTT. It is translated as CASSPGLDPNTGELFF.

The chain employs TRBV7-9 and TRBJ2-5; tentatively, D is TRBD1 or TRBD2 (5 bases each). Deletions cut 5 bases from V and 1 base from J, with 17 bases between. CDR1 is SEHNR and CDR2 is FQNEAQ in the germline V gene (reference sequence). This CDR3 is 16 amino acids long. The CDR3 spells CASSQLGRTIQETQYF. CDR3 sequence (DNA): TGTGCCAGCAGCCAACTGGGACGGACGATCCAAGAGACCCAGTACTTC.

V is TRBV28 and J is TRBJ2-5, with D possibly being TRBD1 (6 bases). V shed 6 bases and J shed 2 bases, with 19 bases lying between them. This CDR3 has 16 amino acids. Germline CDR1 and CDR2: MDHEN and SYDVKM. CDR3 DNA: TGTGCCAGCAGGGGAATCGGGCAGGGGAAACAAGAGACCCAGTACTTC. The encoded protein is CASRGIGQGKQETQYF.